Below, 29 T cell receptor beta chains from the same sample are listed, as sequenced in a study of blood T cell repertoires in COVID-19. TCRdb's copy holds only in-frame clones and misses some; the assay was immunoSEQ multiplex PCR. The sample has hundreds of thousands of clones; 85% are singletons. Sequences were obtained from peripheral blood. The source is a woman between 18 and 29 years old with acute or convalescent COVID-19.

The chain employs TRBV6-5 and TRBJ1-2; 9 bases agree with TRBD1. The CDR3 is 14 residues long. Germline CDR1 reads MNHEY; CDR2 reads SVGAGI. V was clipped by 4 bases and J by 8 bases; unmatched bases: 8. CDR3 DNA sequence: TGTGCCAGCAGTTTAACCGGGACAGGGCGAGGCTACACCTTC. Its protein is CASSLTGTGRGYTF.

This clone came up once. The V gene is TRBV6-1, the J gene TRBJ1-2; no clear D. Germline V gene lookup returns CDR1 MNHNS and CDR2 SASEGT. Deletions cut 2 bases from V and 0 bases from J, with 7 bases between. The CDR3 runs 14 residues. In DNA form, the CDR3 reads TGTGCCAGCAGTGAAATGTCGGCTAACTATGGCTACACCTTC. This codes for CASSEMSANYGYTF.

The chain links TRBV30 to TRBJ1-2; 8 nucleotides match TRBD1. The CDR3 covers 12 residues. Unmatched junction bases numbered 6, after V lost 0 bases and J lost 12 bases. The V gene's germline CDR1 is GTSNPN and CDR2 SVGIG (reference sequence). CDR3 DNA: TGTGCCTGGAGTGTAGGGACAGGTCGGCACACCTTC. Amino acid sequence: CAWSVGTGRHTF.

Here the CDR3 DNA reads TGTGCCAGCAGCTTAAGCGGGGGGGCAGCTCTCCGCGAGCAGTACTTC. Translation gives CASSLSGGAALREQYF. The rearrangement joins TRBV7-9 to TRBJ2-7, with 10 bases identical to TRBD2. With V trimmed by 2 bases and J by 6 bases, 10 bases remained unmatched. The CDR3 is 16 amino acids. Germline V CDR1 and CDR2: SEHNR, FQNEAQ (reference sequence).

The rearrangement links TRBV6-6 to TRBJ1-2; weak D call: TRBD1 (5 bases). The germline gives CDR1 MNHNY, CDR2 SVGAGI (reference sequence). V was clipped by 4 bases and J by 5 bases, with 17 bases between them. This CDR3 comprises 15 residues. The CDR3 loop reads CASSSAGAGGYGYTF. Here the CDR3 DNA reads TGTGCCAGCAGTTCAGCCGGGGCGGGGGGATATGGCTACACCTTC.

The gene calls are TRBV9 and TRBJ2-3, with D unclear. The CDR3 runs 17 residues. Germline CDR1 reads SGDLS; CDR2 reads YYNGEE. Trimming took 0 bases from V and 3 from J, leaving 17 bases between them. CDR3 nucleotide sequence: TGTGCCAGCAGCGTAGACCCTCTTAGGAGTGGGACAGATACGCAGTATTTT. The encoded protein is CASSVDPLRSGTDTQYF.

The chain carries TRBV4-1 and TRBJ2-3; 8 bases line up with TRBD2. The trim removed 1 base at V and 4 bases at J, leaving 7 bases unmatched. Germline loops: CDR1 MGHRA, CDR2 YSYEKL. The CDR3 runs to 16 residues. CDR3: CASSQGGAGVPDTQYF. The CDR3 nucleotides read TGCGCCAGCAGCCAAGGGGGAGCGGGGGTCCCAGATACGCAGTATTTT.

The chain is built from TRBV5-5 and TRBJ1-6; TRBD1 matches 10 bases. V lost 4 bases to trimming and J lost 9 bases; unmatched junction nucleotides: 7. CDR1 and CDR2 from the germline V gene are SGHKS and YYEKEE (reference sequence). This CDR3 spans 15 amino acids. The CDR3 DNA is TGTGCCAGCAGCCTTGACAGGGGGCAGCGTTCACCCCTCCACTTT. Amino acid sequence: CASSLDRGQRSPLHF.

This rearrangement joins TRBV19 to TRBJ2-3; possibly TRBD2 for D (6 bases). Germline lookup yields CDR1 LNHDA and CDR2 SQIVND (reference sequence). Deletions cut 3 bases from V and 2 bases from J, with 12 bases between. This CDR3 region has 15 residues. This CDR3 is CASSIRAGPTDTQYF. CDR3 in DNA: TGTGCCAGTAGTATTAGAGCGGGTCCCACAGATACGCAGTATTTT.

CDR3 in DNA: TGTGCCAGCAGTTACTTCGGGACAGGGAACACTGAAGCTTTCTTT. Translated: CASSYFGTGNTEAFF. This chain uses TRBV6-5 with TRBJ1-1; TRBD1 agrees at 8 bases. CDR1 MNHEY and CDR2 SVGAGI come from the germline V gene. CDR3 length: 15 amino acids. The trim removed 1 base at V and 1 base at J, leaving 2 bases unmatched.

This chain links TRBV6-1 with TRBJ2-7, with TRBD2 matching 9 bases. V lost 1 base, J lost 4 bases, and 8 bases stayed unmatched. CDR3 length equals 16 residues. Germline V gives CDR1 MNHNS, CDR2 SASEGT. The CDR3 DNA follows: TGTGCCAGCAGTGAAGAAGCGGGACTAGCAAGGTACGAGCAGTACTTC. Its translation is CASSEEAGLARYEQYF.

V and J are TRBV10-3 and TRBJ2-3, with 10 positions matching TRBD2. J gave up 0 bases and V 5 bases, and 2 bases lay outside the gene matches. CDR3 length: 15 amino acids. CDR1 and CDR2 (germline): ENHRY, SYGVKD. CDR3 DNA: TGTGCCATCAGTAGCGGGGGGGGTAGCACAGATACGCAGTATTTT. Translating gives CAISSGGGSTDTQYF.

The rearrangement uses TRBV18 and TRBJ2-7; tentatively, D is TRBD1 (5 bases). This CDR3 has 17 residues. With 2 bases removed from V and 4 bases from J, the gap between germline ends came to 21 bases. Germline values: CDR1 KGHSH, CDR2 LQKENI. CDR3 sequence: CASSPRGSIKVGYEQYF. CDR3 coding DNA: TGTGCCAGCTCACCAAGGGGATCGATTAAGGTAGGGTACGAGCAGTACTTC.

This chain links TRBV7-9 with TRBJ1-1; 7 bases fit TRBD1. Looked up from germline, CDR1 is SEHNR and CDR2 is FQNEAQ (reference sequence). Trimming at V came to 1 base and at J to 1 base, leaving 3 bases not matched to a gene. This CDR3 spans 15 amino acids. DNA for the CDR3: TGTGCCAGCAGCTTAGAGACAGGGACGAACACTGAAGCTTTCTTT. It specifies CASSLETGTNTEAFF.

The CDR3 loop reads CASNPGQGTYEQYF. The CDR3 region has the DNA TGTGCCAGCAACCCGGGACAGGGGACCTACGAGCAGTACTTC. The rearrangement links TRBV6-5 to TRBJ2-7; 10 nucleotides line up with TRBD1. The CDR3 sequence is 14 residues long. The germline CDR1 and CDR2 sequences are MNHEY and SVGAGI. J lost 2 bases, V lost 7 bases, and 5 bases had no gene match.

The genes are TRBV7-8 and TRBJ2-7; 14 nucleotides match TRBD2. The CDR3 covers 15 residues. Germline V gene data show CDR1 as SGHVS and CDR2 as FQNEAQ. V shed 5 bases, J shed 9 bases, and the junction held 9 bases outside the gene matches. CDR3 sequence (DNA): TGTGCCAGCAGCGAATCGGGACTAGCGGGAGCGGTGCAGTACTTC. The encoded protein is CASSESGLAGAVQYF.

The genes are TRBV7-3 and TRBJ1-1; D is uncertain. Trimming took 2 bases from V and 1 from J, leaving 8 bases between them. Germline V lookup: CDR1 SGHTA, CDR2 FQGTGA. The CDR3 spans 14 residues. Here the CDR3 DNA reads TGTGCCAGCAGCTTAGACGGGGAGAACACTGAAGCTTTCTTT. As protein: CASSLDGENTEAFF.

The J gene is TRBJ1-3, the V gene TRBV18, with TRBD1 matching over 7 bases. V gave up 4 bases and J gave up 0 bases; unmatched junction bases: 6. This CDR3 contains 16 residues. Germline CDR1 and CDR2: KGHSH and LQKENI. The CDR3 DNA reads as TGTGCCAGCTCACATTCGGGACAGCTCTCTGGAAACACCATATATTTT. This translates into CASSHSGQLSGNTIYF.

The chain combines TRBV12-5 with TRBJ1-2; TRBD1 might be the D (6 bases). The germline V and J ends were trimmed by 5 bases and 2 bases, with 12 bases remaining between them. Germline-derived CDR1 and CDR2 are LGHNT and FRNRAP. The CDR3 spans 14 residues. This chain's CDR3 is CASGTNDRNYGYTF. CDR3 DNA sequence: TGTGCTAGTGGTACCAACGACAGGAACTATGGCTACACCTTC.

The V and J genes are TRBV4-2 and TRBJ2-3, with D perhaps matching TRBD2 (6 bases). This CDR3 contains 14 residues. V was shortened by 7 bases and J by 1 base, with 12 bases between the two germline ends. CDR1 is LGHNA and CDR2 is YNFKEQ in the germline V gene. CDR3 protein: CASTRERGTDTQYF. The CDR3 bases are TGTGCCAGCACTCGGGAGCGCGGCACAGATACGCAGTATTTT.

This clone was observed a handful of times. The J gene is TRBJ2-1, the V gene TRBV11-2; 10 bases match TRBD2. Germline CDR1 SGHAT, CDR2 FQNNGV. The CDR3 is 17 amino acids. With 5 bases clipped from V and 7 bases from J, the junction kept 14 bases outside the gene matches. The CDR3 loop is CASSRRATSGIENEQFF. The CDR3 DNA is TGTGCCAGCAGCCGAAGGGCCACTAGCGGGATTGAAAATGAGCAGTTCTTC.

CDR3 in DNA: TGCGCCAGCAGCAGATTCCAGGGGACTAATGAAAAACTGTTTTTT. This gives the protein CASSRFQGTNEKLFF. The chain has TRBV5-1 and TRBJ1-4, with D tentatively TRBD1 (6 bases). The V and J ends lost 4 bases and 2 bases respectively, with 12 bases between them. The CDR3 sequence is 15 residues long. From germline, CDR1 is SGHRS and CDR2 YFSETQ.

The chain employs TRBV27 and TRBJ2-7, with 13 nucleotides matching TRBD2. Looked up from germline, CDR1 is MNHEY and CDR2 is SMNVEV (reference sequence). This CDR3 has 15 residues. V dropped 2 bases and J dropped 2; count of bases not matched to a gene: 0. The CDR3 DNA follows: TGTGCCAGCAGTTTAGGGACTAGCGGGACCTACGAGCAGTACTTC. Its protein product is CASSLGTSGTYEQYF.

CDR3 coding DNA: TGTGCCAGCAGTGAAGCTGCGATAAACTATGGCTACACCTTC. Translated, it gives CASSEAAINYGYTF. The chain joins TRBV2 to TRBJ1-2; D ambiguous. The CDR3 consists of 14 residues. Per germline, CDR1 SNHLY and CDR2 FYNNEI. V shed 0 bases and J shed 2 bases, with 7 bases lying between them.

The rearrangement links TRBV7-8 to TRBJ1-4, with TRBD1 matching 8 bases. V gave up 5 bases and J gave up 8 bases; unmatched junction bases: 13. CDR3 length equals 16 residues. The germline V gene has CDR1 SGHVS and CDR2 FQNEAQ. The CDR3: CASSLDLTGGREKLFF. CDR3 bases: TGTGCCAGCAGCCTCGACCTTACAGGGGGGAGGGAAAAACTGTTTTTT.

This chain connects TRBV7-9 to TRBJ1-1; D gene uncertain. Germline V lookup: CDR1 SEHNR, CDR2 FQNEAQ (reference sequence). This CDR3 has 12 amino acids. V was trimmed by 1 base and J by 8 bases, leaving 8 bases between them. The CDR3 region is CASSLVGGEAFF. Written as DNA, the CDR3 is TGTGCCAGCAGCTTAGTGGGAGGGGAAGCTTTCTTT.

The J gene is TRBJ2-1, the V gene TRBV10-3; a possible D gene is TRBD1 (6 bases). The CDR3 covers 16 residues. V shed 3 bases and J shed 7 bases, with 19 bases lying between them. Germline V gene lookup returns CDR1 ENHRY and CDR2 SYGVKD. The CDR3 DNA is TGTGCCATCAGTGACCCCCAGGGGTTCGCTGTAAATGAGCAGTTCTTC. It yields the protein CAISDPQGFAVNEQFF.

The V call is TRBV13, the J call TRBJ2-6; TRBD1 matches 8 bases. After removal of 7 bases from V and 0 bases from J, the junction contained 11 bases not matched to a gene. Germline CDR1 PRHDT, CDR2 FYEKMQ (reference sequence). The CDR3 extends over 18 amino acids. The CDR3 loop reads CASTAIGQGFSGANVLTF. CDR3 nucleotide sequence: TGTGCCAGCACCGCTATCGGACAGGGTTTCTCTGGGGCCAACGTCCTGACTTTC.

This chain links TRBV21-1 with TRBJ2-4; TRBD1 is taken as the D call from the table, unchecked against the DNA. TRBV21-1 is reported as a pseudogene. This CDR3 spans 15 amino acids. This chain's CDR3 is CASSLGQGAKNIQYF. The CDR3 DNA reads as TGTGCCAGCAGCCTTGGACAGGGGGCCAAAAACATTCAGTACTTC.